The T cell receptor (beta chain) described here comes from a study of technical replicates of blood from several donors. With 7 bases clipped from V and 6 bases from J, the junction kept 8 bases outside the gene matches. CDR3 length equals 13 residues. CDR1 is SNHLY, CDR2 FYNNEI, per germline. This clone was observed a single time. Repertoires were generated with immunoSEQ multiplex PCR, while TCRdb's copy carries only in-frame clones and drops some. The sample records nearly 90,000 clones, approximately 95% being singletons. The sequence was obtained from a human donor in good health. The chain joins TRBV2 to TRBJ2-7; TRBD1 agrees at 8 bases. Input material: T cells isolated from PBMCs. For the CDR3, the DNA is TGTGCCAGCATATTGGAAACAGGGGGCGAGCAGTACTTC. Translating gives CASILETGGEQYF.